One sample yielded the 25 T cell receptor beta chains listed below, sequenced in a study of technical replicates of blood from a handful of donors (dated by TCRdb to the late 2010s). The library came from the immunoSEQ multiplex PCR assay. This is the immuneACCESS table as TCRdb keeps it, with only in-frame sequences that have V and J called. A part of the clones is gone; compared with another copy, unresolved V genes explain less than half, and the rest is unexplained. The sample profile shows more than 65,000 clones; 95% to 98% of them were found once. The ten largest clones add up to less than 0.2% of the sample. Sequenced sample: T cells isolated from PBMCs. These receptors were taken from a human donor in good health.

The chain joins TRBV5-1 to TRBJ2-6, with 7 positions matching TRBD2. V lost 7 bases to trimming and J lost 0 bases; unmatched junction nucleotides: 10. The CDR3 covers 17 residues. Per germline, CDR1 SGHRS and CDR2 YFSETQ. The CDR3 sequence: CASGGGVFSSGANVLTF. The CDR3 bases are TGCGCCAGCGGTGGGGGGGTTTTTAGCTCTGGGGCCAACGTCCTGACTTTC.

The chain employs TRBV6-5 and TRBJ2-3; 15 positions match TRBD2. The CDR3 is made up of 15 amino acids. V gave up 11 bases and J gave up 4 bases; unmatched junction bases: 7. Germline V lookup: CDR1 MNHEY, CDR2 SVGAGI. In nucleotides, the CDR3 is TGTGCCGGGACTAGCGGGGGGAGGTTTGCAGATACGCAGTATTTT. Translating it yields CAGTSGGRFADTQYF.

The chain couples TRBV4-1 to TRBJ1-1; D remains ambiguous. The germline gives CDR1 MGHRA, CDR2 YSYEKL. V lost 0 bases and J 5 bases, leaving 16 bases between the germline ends. The CDR3 is 16 residues long. The CDR3: CASSQDSSDYRTEAFF. The CDR3 region has the DNA TGCGCCAGCAGCCAAGATTCTTCTGACTATCGAACTGAAGCTTTCTTT.

The rearrangement joins TRBV6-5 to TRBJ1-2; possible D gene TRBD1, 6 bases. Germline CDR1 and CDR2: MNHEY and SVGAGI. The CDR3 is made up of 13 amino acids. V was trimmed by 5 bases and J by 2 bases, leaving 9 bases between them. The CDR3 reads CASSPQGNYGYTF. The CDR3 DNA reads TGTGCCAGCAGTCCTCAGGGGAACTATGGCTACACCTTC.

V and J are TRBV6-5 and TRBJ1-1; no clear D. V was clipped by 6 bases and J by 3 bases, with 17 bases between them. This CDR3 contains 15 residues. From germline, CDR1 is MNHEY and CDR2 SVGAGI. The CDR3 region has the DNA TGTGCCAGCAGCAGCTTGGAGGGAGGTTACACTGAAGCTTTCTTT. Its translation is CASSSLEGGYTEAFF.

The rearrangement joins TRBV7-9 to TRBJ1-5; the match to TRBD1 covers 7 bases. Trimming cost V 1 base and J 7 bases; bases outside gene matches: 4. The CDR3 spans 14 residues. In germline, CDR1 is SEHNR, CDR2 FQNEAQ (reference sequence). This CDR3 is CASSLEGAGQPQHF. The DNA for the CDR3 is TGTGCCAGCAGCTTAGAGGGGGCCGGGCAGCCCCAGCATTTT.

This chain links TRBV6-5 with TRBJ1-1; no firm D call. CDR1 and CDR2 (germline): MNHEY, SVGAGI. This CDR3 has 13 amino acids. Trimming pared 0 bases from V and 5 bases from J, leaving 7 bases between. CDR3 bases: TGTGCCAGCAGTTACTCGGTGAGGACTGAAGCTTTCTTT. It translates to CASSYSVRTEAFF.

V gene TRBV18 combines with J gene TRBJ2-2; D uncertain. Germline V gene lookup returns CDR1 KGHSH and CDR2 LQKENI. The CDR3 covers 14 residues. The V end was cut by 1 base, the J end by 1 base, with 4 bases between. The DNA of the CDR3 is TGTGCCAGCTCACCACGACAGAACACCGGGGAGCTGTTTTTT. Translated, it gives CASSPRQNTGELFF.

The chain recombines TRBV5-8 with TRBJ2-7, with D possibly matching TRBD1 (6 bases). The CDR3 sequence is 14 residues long. Trimming left V 3 bases short and J 2 bases short, with 12 bases between. Per the germline V gene, CDR1 is SGHTS and CDR2 is YDEGEE. CDR3: CASSSGTQTYEQYF. CDR3 DNA: TGTGCCAGCAGCTCAGGGACACAGACCTACGAGCAGTACTTC.

The chain uses TRBV7-2 and TRBJ2-7; 8 positions match TRBD2. The CDR3 consists of 15 residues. V was clipped by 1 base and J by 7 bases; unmatched bases: 9. Per the germline V gene, CDR1 is SGHTA and CDR2 is FQGNSA. CDR3 region: CASSLDGGRIWEQYF. DNA for the CDR3: TGTGCCAGCAGCTTAGATGGCGGGAGGATCTGGGAGCAGTACTTC. Drawing the rest from reference TRBV7-2 and TRBJ2-7, the complete variable domain is GAGVSQSPSNKVTEKGKDVELRCDPISGHTALYWYRQSLGQGLEFLIYFQGNSAPDKSGLPSDRFSAERTGGSVSTLTIQRTQQEDSAVYLCASSLDGGRIWEQYFGPGTRLTVT.

This clone came up once. The rearrangement uses TRBV4-1 and TRBJ1-2; TRBD1 agrees at 7 bases. Trimming took 0 bases from V and 5 from J; bases not matched to a gene: 3. Germline-derived CDR1 and CDR2 are MGHRA and YSYEKL. The CDR3 extends over 14 amino acids. CDR3: CASSQDNRGYGYTF. DNA for the CDR3: TGCGCCAGCAGCCAAGATAACAGGGGTTATGGCTACACCTTC.

The V call is TRBV7-9, the J call TRBJ2-5, with 12 positions matching TRBD2. Germline CDR1 SEHNR, CDR2 FQNEAQ (reference sequence). With V trimmed by 5 bases and J by 0 bases, 7 bases remained unmatched. This CDR3 comprises 17 residues. CDR3 DNA sequence: TGTGCCAGCAGCGACGGGACTAGCGGGTTTTACCAAGAGACCCAGTACTTC. It is translated as CASSDGTSGFYQETQYF.

J is TRBJ2-2 and V is TRBV30; no firm D call. The CDR3 is 11 amino acids. Germline V gives CDR1 GTSNPN, CDR2 SVGIG (reference sequence). V was cut by 5 bases and J by 4 bases, with 5 bases left in between. CDR3 DNA sequence: TGTGCCTGGGGGCTCACCGGGGAGCTGTTTTTT. Its translation is CAWGLTGELFF. Together with reference TRBV30 and TRBJ2-2, the CDR3 gives the full variable domain: SQTIHQWPATLVQPVGSPLSLECTVEGTSNPNLYWYRQAAGRGLQLLFYSVGIGQISSEVPQNLSASRPQDRQFILSSKKLLLSDSGFYLCAWGLTGELFFGEGSRLTVL.

The J gene is TRBJ2-2, the V gene TRBV4-1, with D tentatively TRBD2 (6 bases). CDR1 MGHRA and CDR2 YSYEKL come from the germline V gene. V was cut by 1 base and J by 4 bases, with 7 bases left in between. This CDR3 region has 14 residues. DNA for the CDR3: TGCGCCAGCAGCCAAGCGGGAGCCACCGGGGAGCTGTTTTTT. It specifies CASSQAGATGELFF.

CDR3 loop: CSVVSGSGYNEQFF. The CDR3 nucleotides are TGCAGCGTTGTGAGCGGGAGTGGATACAATGAGCAGTTCTTC. The chain uses TRBV29-1 and TRBJ2-1; 8 positions match TRBD2. V lost 4 bases and J lost 4; bases outside the gene matches: 6. CDR3 length equals 14 residues. The germline V gene encodes CDR1 SQVTM and CDR2 ANQGSEA.

V is TRBV25-1 and J is TRBJ1-6; D gene unclear. Germline V lookup: CDR1 MGHDK, CDR2 SYGVNS. This CDR3 has 17 residues. V was pared by 4 bases and J by 3 bases, with 16 bases between. This CDR3 is CASSGEPGAVYNSPLHF. DNA for the CDR3: TGTGCCAGCAGTGGCGAGCCGGGAGCCGTCTATAATTCACCCCTCCACTTT.

The V and J genes are TRBV4-1 and TRBJ1-2, with TRBD1 matching over 7 bases. In germline, CDR1 is MGHRA, CDR2 YSYEKL. The CDR3 is 15 amino acids. V trimming: 4 bases; J trimming: 3 bases; junction bases outside the gene matches: 8. CDR3 in amino acids: CASSPRTGPDYGYTF. CDR3 bases: TGCGCCAGCAGCCCACGGACAGGACCGGACTATGGCTACACCTTC.

The chain has TRBV27 and TRBJ1-4; D is ambiguous. Trimming took off 1 base at V and 5 bases at J, with 8 bases between the two ends. Germline values: CDR1 MNHEY, CDR2 SMNVEV (reference sequence). This CDR3 has 14 residues. The CDR3 DNA is TGTGCCAGCAGTTTATTTCCACTGAATGAAAAACTGTTTTTT. The encoded protein is CASSLFPLNEKLFF.

The chain combines TRBV6-5 with TRBJ2-7, with D perhaps matching TRBD1 (6 bases). Trimming stripped 0 bases from V and 5 bases from J, with 11 bases between. Per germline, CDR1 MNHEY and CDR2 SVGAGI. This CDR3 spans 14 amino acids. CDR3 loop: CASSYSGQSDEQYF. The CDR3 DNA sequence: TGTGCCAGCAGTTACTCGGGACAATCGGACGAGCAGTACTTC.

The rearrangement joins TRBV27 to TRBJ2-1, with 9 bases aligning to TRBD2. J was trimmed by 5 bases and V by 4 bases; bases with no gene match: 6. CDR1 is MNHEY and CDR2 is SMNVEV in the germline V gene (reference sequence). The CDR3 totals 15 residues. CDR3 bases: TGTGCCAGCAGTTCAGCGGGAGGTACTCACAATGAGCAGTTCTTC. Its protein is CASSSAGGTHNEQFF.

This clone appeared a single time. V gene TRBV7-9 combines with J gene TRBJ2-7; TRBD1 agrees at 10 bases. The length of the CDR3 is 15 residues. The germline V gene encodes CDR1 SEHNR and CDR2 FQNEAQ (reference sequence). V lost 1 base, J lost 5 bases, and 5 bases stayed unmatched. CDR3 bases: TGTGCCAGCAGCTTAGAGTGGGGGACAGGGGACGAGCAGTACTTC. Translated: CASSLEWGTGDEQYF.

The chain is built from TRBV27 and TRBJ2-3, with 10 positions matching TRBD2. V lost 4 bases and J lost 6; bases outside the gene matches: 7. CDR3 length: 15 residues. CDR1 and CDR2 (germline): MNHEY, SMNVEV (reference sequence). CDR3 sequence reads: CASSSTSGVWDTQYF. The CDR3 DNA is TGTGCCAGCAGTTCTACTAGCGGGGTTTGGGATACGCAGTATTTT.

V is TRBV11-3 and J is TRBJ1-6, with 7 bases fitting TRBD1. The CDR3 contains 15 residues. Germline V gene sequence: CDR1 SGHNT, CDR2 YENEEA. Trimming at V came to 1 base and at J to 9 bases, leaving 6 bases not matched to a gene. CDR3 protein: CASSLGTGRLSPLHF. In nucleotides, the CDR3 is TGTGCCAGCAGCTTAGGGACAGGTCGACTTTCACCCCTCCACTTT.

The chain carries TRBV30 and TRBJ1-1; maybe TRBD1 (5 bases). With 5 bases removed from V and 8 bases from J, the gap between germline ends came to 9 bases. CDR1 and CDR2 (germline): GTSNPN, SVGIG (reference sequence). This CDR3 has 10 amino acids. This CDR3 is CAWLQVEAFF. Written as DNA, the CDR3 is TGTGCCTGGTTACAGGTGGAAGCTTTCTTT.

In DNA form, the CDR3 reads TGTGCCACCAGCATTGGGACTGGGACTAGCACAGATACGCAGTATTTT. Translation: CATSIGTGTSTDTQYF. The chain couples TRBV15 to TRBJ2-3; maybe TRBD2 (6 bases). The CDR3 totals 16 residues. CDR1 is LNHNV, CDR2 YYDKDF, per germline (reference sequence). V lost 4 bases, J lost 0 bases, and 14 bases lay in between.